This T cell receptor (beta chain) is from a study of CD8+ T cells in alopecia areata. Study as a whole: Patients received oral tofacitinib, 5 to 10 mg twice daily, for moderate-to-severe alopecia areata. Points from the study as a whole: Higher clonality and more expanded CD8+ clones appeared in lesional than normal scalp. Many expanded lesional clones persisted in scalp and blood during tofacitinib. Tofacitinib yielded significantly lower scalp clonality and fewer expanded CD8+ clones among the top 100.

It was cDNA, reverse transcribed from extracted RNA, that served as the sequencing template. TCRdb keeps only in-frame clones here, not all; method: immunoSEQ multiplex PCR. In the table there are over 200,000 clones, 64% of which are singletons. This clone was counted between two and nine times. What it recognizes is unknown. J gave up 4 bases and V 5 bases, and 4 bases lay outside the gene matches. This CDR3 spans 13 amino acids. CDR1 and CDR2 from the germline V gene are GTSNPN and SVGIG (reference sequence). Treatment described: oral pan-JAK inhibitor, 5-10 mg twice daily. This chain connects TRBV30 to TRBJ2-1, with TRBD1 matching 8 bases. Sequenced material: CD4+ T cells sorted from blood, taken at week 4, from a patient treated with tofacitinib. The sequence was collected from a human donor with alopecia areata. CDR3 nucleotide sequence: TGTGCCTGGGAAAGGACAGGGTACAATGAGCAGTTCTTC. Its translation is CAWERTGYNEQFF.